These T cell receptor beta chains were read from a single sample in a study of T cell changes during pregnancy in multiple sclerosis. TCRdb's copy holds only in-frame clones and misses some; the assay was immunoSEQ multiplex PCR. The sample has about 49,000 clones; more than 85% are singletons. Material: CD8+ T cells from peripheral blood mononuclear cells, obtained in the first trimester of pregnancy. The receptors come from a female donor with multiple sclerosis, enrolled in a pregnancy study. Each CDR3 is given with its conserved first and last residue. A D gene is named only where the DNA matches it firmly. The listing skips clone size in some rows; elsewhere it reads once, few, many or a size class.

len: 13; abundance: NA; d_gene: NA; v_gene: TRBV28; j_gene: TRBJ1-2; CDR3nt: TGTGCCAGCAGTTTTGGGCAATACGACGGCTACACCTTC; CDR3aa: CASSFGQYDGYTF
len: 18; abundance: NA; d_gene: TRBD2; v_gene: TRBV19; j_gene: TRBJ2-5; CDR3nt: TGTGCCAGTAGTATAGCCCGACTAGCGGGAGGATTCCAAGAGACCCAGTACTTC; CDR3aa: CASSIARLAGGFQETQYF
len: 15; abundance: NA; d_gene: TRBD2; v_gene: TRBV2; j_gene: TRBJ2-1; CDR3nt: TGTGCCAGCACAACCGGGAGGGGGTCCTACAATGAGCAGTTCTTC; CDR3aa: CASTTGRGSYNEQFF
len: 16; abundance: NA; d_gene: NA; v_gene: TRBV28; j_gene: TRBJ1-1; CDR3nt: TGTGCCAGCAGTCTGGGTGGGTACAGGGAGAACACTGAAGCTTTCTTT; CDR3aa: CASSLGGYRENTEAFF
len: 13; abundance: NA; d_gene: NA; v_gene: TRBV4-1; j_gene: TRBJ1-1; CDR3nt: TGCGCCAGCAGCCAGGCTTCGAACACTGAAGCTTTCTTT; CDR3aa: CASSQASNTEAFF
len: 18; abundance: NA; d_gene: TRBD1; v_gene: TRBV7-2; j_gene: TRBJ2-7; CDR3nt: TGTGCCAGCAGCTCTCGGGACAGGGGGCTAGCGGACAACTACGAGCAGTACTTC; CDR3aa: CASSSRDRGLADNYEQYF
len: 20; abundance: NA; d_gene: TRBD2; v_gene: TRBV9; j_gene: TRBJ2-1; CDR3nt: TGTGCCAGCAGCGTATCTAGGACTAGCGGGAGGGAGGGCTCCTACAATGAGCAGTTCTTC; CDR3aa: CASSVSRTSGREGSYNEQFF
len: 16; abundance: NA; d_gene: NA; v_gene: TRBV15; j_gene: TRBJ2-1; CDR3nt: TGTGCCACCAGCAGAGATGGGCGGGGCTCCTACAATGAGCAGTTCTTC; CDR3aa: CATSRDGRGSYNEQFF
len: 13; abundance: NA; d_gene: NA; v_gene: TRBV28; j_gene: TRBJ2-7; CDR3nt: TGTGCCAGCAGTCCGGGACTCAACTACGAGCAGTACTTC; CDR3aa: CASSPGLNYEQYF
len: 16; abundance: once; d_gene: TRBD2; v_gene: TRBV5-6; j_gene: TRBJ2-7; CDR3nt: TGTGCCAGCAGCTTGGCGGGGGGGGGTAGCGGGTACGAGCAGTACTTC; CDR3aa: CASSLAGGGSGYEQYF
len: 13; abundance: NA; d_gene: NA; v_gene: TRBV6-6; j_gene: TRBJ1-1; CDR3nt: TGTGCCAGCAAACTGTATTTGAACACTGAAGCTTTCTTT; CDR3aa: CASKLYLNTEAFF
len: 13; abundance: NA; d_gene: TRBD1; v_gene: TRBV2; j_gene: TRBJ2-7; CDR3nt: TGTGCCAGCAAACAGGGGGCCTCCTACGAGCAGTACTTC; CDR3aa: CASKQGASYEQYF